A selection of T cell receptor beta chains follows, all from one sample in a study of control samples from healthy donors and cancer patients. The assay was immunoSEQ multiplex PCR, and TCRdb's table has in-frame clones only and misses some. Altogether 100,000 or so clones are present, more than 85% being singletons, with the ten largest covering approximately 7.8%. The sequenced sample consisted of blood. The receptors originated from a man aged 25 to 45 in good health. The conserved cysteine and the conserved F or W are not part of the CDR3 here. The order of the fields is J gene, V gene, CDR3 protein.

j_call: TRBJ2-6
v_call: TRBV6-1
cdr3_aa: ASSEKLSGANVLT

j_call: TRBJ2-1
v_call: TRBV6-5
cdr3_aa: ASSYRTRQKQEQF

j_call: TRBJ1-4
v_call: TRBV25-1
cdr3_aa: ASSLGGTGVEKLF

j_call: TRBJ1-1
v_call: TRBV30
cdr3_aa: AWSVRGGGLNTEAF

j_call: TRBJ1-5
v_call: TRBV6-9
cdr3_aa: ASSPKRGQGELESNQPQH

j_call: TRBJ1-1
v_call: TRBV5-4
cdr3_aa: ASRPKDGVHTEAF

j_call: TRBJ2-5
v_call: TRBV20-1
cdr3_aa: SARSQETQY

j_call: TRBJ2-6
v_call: TRBV18
cdr3_aa: ASSRDFSGSGANVLT

j_call: TRBJ1-1
v_call: TRBV18
cdr3_aa: ASSPRDRSEAF

j_call: TRBJ2-3
v_call: TRBV6-1
cdr3_aa: ASSENFGGGAKDTQY

j_call: TRBJ2-7
v_call: TRBV28
cdr3_aa: ASSSSGRYEQY

j_call: TRBJ2-1
v_call: TRBV7-2
cdr3_aa: ASSLRGYEQF

j_call: TRBJ2-3
v_call: TRBV28
cdr3_aa: ASRKQGAGTDTQY

j_call: TRBJ2-3
v_call: TRBV6-2/TRBV6-3
cdr3_aa: ASSRTDISQVGTDTQY

j_call: TRBJ1-1
v_call: TRBV11-2
cdr3_aa: ASSLVGRGYTEAF

j_call: TRBJ2-1
v_call: TRBV15
cdr3_aa: ATSRDRGGSTYNEQF

j_call: TRBJ2-7
v_call: TRBV9
cdr3_aa: ASSNLAGEQY

j_call: TRBJ1-6
v_call: TRBV29-1
cdr3_aa: SVEREGDGNNSPLH

j_call: TRBJ1-6
v_call: TRBV6-5
cdr3_aa: ASSPFNDSPLH

j_call: TRBJ1-1
v_call: TRBV30
cdr3_aa: AWSAADRVATEAF

j_call: TRBJ2-7
v_call: TRBV7-2
cdr3_aa: ASSMRTGAYEQY

j_call: TRBJ2-1
v_call: TRBV6-1
cdr3_aa: ASSEASRGRDNEQF

j_call: TRBJ2-2
v_call: TRBV9
cdr3_aa: ASSVGHTWTGELF

j_call: TRBJ1-2
v_call: TRBV19
cdr3_aa: ASSTSGGNYGYT

j_call: TRBJ2-2
v_call: TRBV5-1
cdr3_aa: ASSLAARLGSGELF